Listed here is a single TCR beta chain. This sample is drawn from a study of T cell changes during pregnancy in multiple sclerosis. Sequenced by immunoSEQ multiplex PCR; TCRdb stores in-frame clones only, minus some. The sample shows roughly 90,000 clones, 91% of them seen only once. CDR1 and CDR2 from the germline V gene are MNHNS and SASEGT. The CDR3 contains 14 residues. V was shortened by 2 bases and J by 4 bases, with 8 bases between the two germline ends. The chain uses TRBV6-1 and TRBJ1-4; perhaps TRBD1 as D (6 bases). Sequenced material: peripheral blood, taken in the first trimester of pregnancy. This TCR came from a female donor in good health, enrolled as a control in a pregnancy study. The CDR3 sequence: CASSEKGVNEKLFF. CDR3 in DNA: TGTGCCAGCAGTGAAAAGGGGGTTAATGAAAAACTGTTTTTT.